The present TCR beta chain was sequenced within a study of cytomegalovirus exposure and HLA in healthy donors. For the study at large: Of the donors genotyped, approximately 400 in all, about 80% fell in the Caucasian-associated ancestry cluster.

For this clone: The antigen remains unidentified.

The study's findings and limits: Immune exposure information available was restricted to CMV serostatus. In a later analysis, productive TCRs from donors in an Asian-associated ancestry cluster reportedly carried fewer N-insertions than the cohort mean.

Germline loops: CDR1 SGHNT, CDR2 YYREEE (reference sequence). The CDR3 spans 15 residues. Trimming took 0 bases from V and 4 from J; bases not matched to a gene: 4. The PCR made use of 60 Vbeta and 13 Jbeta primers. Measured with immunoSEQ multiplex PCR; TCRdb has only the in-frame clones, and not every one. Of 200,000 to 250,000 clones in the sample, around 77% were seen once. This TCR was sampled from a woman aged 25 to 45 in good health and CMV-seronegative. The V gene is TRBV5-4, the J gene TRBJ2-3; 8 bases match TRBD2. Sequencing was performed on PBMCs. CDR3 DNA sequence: TGTGCCAGCAGCTTGGCCGGGGGGGGCTCAGATACGCAGTATTTT. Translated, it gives CASSLAGGGSDTQYF.